Given below is one T cell receptor (beta chain) in context. Its cognate antigen is unknown. Some clones are missing from TCRdb's copy, which holds only in-frame ones; the method was immunoSEQ multiplex PCR. The sample shows 170,000 or so clones, 90% of them seen only once. The CDR3 consists of 12 residues. V was trimmed by 7 bases and J by 7 bases, leaving 11 bases between them. The V gene's germline CDR1 is MNHEY and CDR2 SVGAGI. This entry belongs to a study of T cell responses to AZD1222 COVID-19 vaccine. On the study more broadly: The analysis combined second doses at about 4 or about 12 weeks. Notes on the study in general: Every sample of the repertoires postdated the peak T cell response.

The starting material was peripheral blood, obtained on day 0 of AZD1222 vaccination. This sequence joins TRBV6-5 and TRBJ2-1, with a weak D call TRBD1 (5 bases). The source is an adult in good health. In DNA form, the CDR3 reads TGTGCCAGCACCTCCGACAGAAATGAGCAGTTCTTC. It encodes CASTSDRNEQFF.